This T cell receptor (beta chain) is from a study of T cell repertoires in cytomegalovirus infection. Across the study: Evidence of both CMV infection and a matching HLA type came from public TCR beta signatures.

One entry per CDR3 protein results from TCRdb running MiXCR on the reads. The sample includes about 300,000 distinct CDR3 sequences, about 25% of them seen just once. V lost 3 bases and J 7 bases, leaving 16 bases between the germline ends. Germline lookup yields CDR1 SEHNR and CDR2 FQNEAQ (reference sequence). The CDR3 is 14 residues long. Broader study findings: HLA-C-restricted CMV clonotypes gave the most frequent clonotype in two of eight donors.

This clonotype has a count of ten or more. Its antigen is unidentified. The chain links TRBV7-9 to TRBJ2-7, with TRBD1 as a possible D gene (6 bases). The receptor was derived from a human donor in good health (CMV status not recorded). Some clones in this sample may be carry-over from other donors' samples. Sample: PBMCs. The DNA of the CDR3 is TGTGCCAGCAGCTTGGTAACAGGGTTGGGTGAGCAGTACTTC. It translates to CASSLVTGLGEQYF.